The TCR beta chain under discussion was sequenced for a study of shared T cell receptors in the human thymus. The protocol was immunoSEQ multiplex PCR, while the TCRdb copy is restricted to in-frame clones and leaves out a portion. Of 500,000 to 550,000 clones in the sample, around 78% were seen once. This CDR3 has 17 residues. The V gene lost 1 base and the J gene lost 3 bases, with 16 bases spanning the gap. The germline CDR1 and CDR2 sequences are LGHNA and YSLEER. The same data also contributed to another study, on human thymus T cells. That work contributes: Corrective surgery for congenital heart defects was being performed on the healthy Finnish infants who served as donors. Thymic resections from corrective heart surgery supplied the tissue. Thymic as well as blood repertoires seemed to favor certain V and J genes unevenly.

The receptor was derived from a boy under two years old with a congenital heart defect. Sequencing input: thymocytes. This sequence joins TRBV4-3 and TRBJ2-1; D perhaps matches TRBD1 (5 bases). The chain's CDR3 is CASSQGTRRVDYNEQFF. As DNA, the CDR3 is TGCGCCAGCAGCCAAGGGACACGGAGAGTGGACTACAATGAGCAGTTCTTC.